The subject of this entry is one T cell receptor (beta chain). The data are from a study of blood T cell repertoires in COVID-19. Data came from immunoSEQ multiplex PCR; TCRdb stores just in-frame clones and leaves some out. The sample consists of more than 200,000 clones, approximately 81% of them appearing once. The CDR3 loop spans 16 amino acids. Germline V lookup: CDR1 LNHDA, CDR2 SQIVND (reference sequence). Trimming stripped 9 bases from V and 0 bases from J, with 18 bases between. Sequenced sample: peripheral blood. The V and J genes are TRBV19 and TRBJ2-4; possibly TRBD1 for D (5 bases). This clonotype was obtained from a man in his sixties with acute or convalescent COVID-19. CDR3: CASNPDRTLAKNIQYF. CDR3 DNA: TGTGCCAGCAACCCCGACAGAACCCTAGCCAAAAACATTCAGTACTTC.